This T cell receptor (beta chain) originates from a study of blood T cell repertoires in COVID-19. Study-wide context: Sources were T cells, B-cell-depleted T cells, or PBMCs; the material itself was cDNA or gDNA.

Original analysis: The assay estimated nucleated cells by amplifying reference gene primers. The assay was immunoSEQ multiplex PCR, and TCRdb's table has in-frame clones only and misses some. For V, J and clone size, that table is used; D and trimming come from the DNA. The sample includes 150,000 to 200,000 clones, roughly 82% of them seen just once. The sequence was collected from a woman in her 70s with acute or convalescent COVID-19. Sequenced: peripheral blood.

This CDR3 reads CASSASETGSGANVLTF. In DNA form, the CDR3 reads TGTGCCAGCAGTGCGTCTGAGACAGGGAGCGGGGCCAACGTCCTGACTTTC. The rearrangement links TRBV6-1 to TRBJ2-6; TRBD1 matches at 7 bases. The germline gives CDR1 MNHNS, CDR2 SASEGT. V lost 4 bases, J lost 4 bases, and 10 bases stayed unmatched. The CDR3 loop spans 17 amino acids.